The 21 T cell receptor beta chains listed next were all sequenced from one sample in a study of siplizumab effects on memory and regulatory T cells. Produced via immunoSEQ multiplex PCR; TCRdb's table is partial and in-frame only. The table shows 55,000 to 80,000 clones, with around three quarters occurring only once. The specimen was memory CD4+ T cells sorted from blood. These TCRs come from a human donor in good health.

This rearrangement joins TRBV19 to TRBJ2-3; D is perhaps TRBD1 (6 bases). V was shortened by 5 bases and J by 0 bases, with 18 bases between the two germline ends. The germline gives CDR1 LNHDA, CDR2 SQIVND (reference sequence). CDR3 length: 17 residues. The CDR3 nucleotides read TGTGCCAGTAGTCCTAGAGGTACAGGGAGAAGCACAGATACGCAGTATTTT. It is translated as CASSPRGTGRSTDTQYF.

This clone was recorded only once. V usage is TRBV4-2 and J usage is TRBJ1-1; unclear D gene. Trimming removed 2 bases from V and 5 bases from J, with 12 bases in between. Germline V gene lookup returns CDR1 LGHNA and CDR2 YNFKEQ. CDR3 size: 14 residues. This CDR3 is CASSQKDWQTEAFF. Here the CDR3 DNA reads TGTGCCAGCAGCCAAAAGGATTGGCAAACTGAAGCTTTCTTT.

V usage is TRBV5-4 and J usage is TRBJ2-5; 10 nucleotides match TRBD2. The CDR3 covers 16 residues. With V trimmed by 3 bases and J by 1 base, 6 bases remained unmatched. Germline V gene lookup returns CDR1 SGHNT and CDR2 YYREEE (reference sequence). This chain's CDR3 is CASSWGAGGTQETQYF. CDR3 coding DNA: TGTGCCAGCAGCTGGGGAGCGGGGGGGACCCAAGAGACCCAGTACTTC.

The chain is built from TRBV7-2 and TRBJ2-7; TRBD1 is a possible D gene (5 bases). CDR3 size: 16 residues. The V end lost 4 bases, the J end lost 2 bases, and 18 bases lay between the germline ends. The V gene's germline CDR1 is SGHTA and CDR2 FQGNSA. The CDR3 is CASSSAPTGAAYEQYF. CDR3 nucleotides: TGTGCCAGCAGCTCTGCCCCAACAGGCGCGGCCTACGAGCAGTACTTC.

This clone occurred once. V and J are TRBV5-4 and TRBJ2-7; 8 positions agree with TRBD2. This CDR3 spans 14 amino acids. V was pared by 2 bases and J by 7 bases, with 8 bases of the junction left unmatched. CDR1 and CDR2 from the germline V gene are SGHNT and YYREEE (reference sequence). The CDR3: CASSFNSGTSEQYF. The CDR3 DNA is TGTGCCAGCAGCTTCAATTCCGGGACTAGTGAGCAGTACTTC.

This clone has only a few counts. V is TRBV6-5 and J is TRBJ2-5, with 9 nucleotides matching TRBD2. V gave up 0 bases and J gave up 5 bases; unmatched junction bases: 4. Germline-derived CDR1 and CDR2 are MNHEY and SVGAGI. The CDR3 loop spans 15 amino acids. The CDR3 DNA follows: TGTGCCAGCAGTTACTCTGGGACTAGCTTCGAGACCCAGTACTTC. It translates to CASSYSGTSFETQYF.

This chain joins TRBV12-5 and TRBJ2-5; 11 bases agree with TRBD2. V lost 5 bases, J lost 3 bases, and 5 bases stayed unmatched. Germline CDR1 LGHNT, CDR2 FRNRAP. The CDR3 extends over 15 amino acids. CDR3 DNA: TGTGCTAGTGGTCCGGGACTAGCGGAGAAAGAGACCCAGTACTTC. It encodes CASGPGLAEKETQYF.

This chain joins TRBV5-1 and TRBJ2-2; 8 bases are shared with TRBD2. This CDR3 is built from 16 residues. The germline V gene encodes CDR1 SGHRS and CDR2 YFSETQ. The J segment lost 6 bases and the V segment lost 4 bases, leaving 11 bases of the junction unmatched. CDR3 amino acids: CASSRTVTSASGELFF. CDR3 bases: TGCGCCAGCAGCCGCACGGTGACTAGCGCCTCCGGGGAGCTGTTTTTT.

This clone was detected a few times. V usage is TRBV27 and J usage is TRBJ2-3, with 8 bases identical to TRBD1. Losses at the gene ends were 5 bases for V and 3 bases for J; bases not matched to a gene: 1. Germline V gene sequence: CDR1 MNHEY, CDR2 SMNVEV (reference sequence). The CDR3 has 13 amino acids. CDR3 protein: CASSNRGTDTQYF. CDR3 nucleotides: TGTGCCAGCAGTAACAGGGGGACAGATACGCAGTATTTT.

This chain links TRBV7-2 with TRBJ1-1; D may be TRBD1 (5 bases). Trimming took 5 bases from V and 7 from J, leaving 20 bases between them. Germline CDR1 is SGHTA and CDR2 is FQGNSA. The CDR3 contains 15 residues. The CDR3, as DNA: TGTGCCAGCAGCCTTCAGTATATTAGGGGCGGTGAAGCTTTCTTT. The encoded protein is CASSLQYIRGGEAFF.

The table lists this clone with a count of one. The chain is built from TRBV2 and TRBJ2-1, with D perhaps matching TRBD1 (6 bases). CDR3 length: 14 amino acids. Germline CDR1 and CDR2: SNHLY and FYNNEI. V was trimmed by 8 bases and J by 8 bases, leaving 19 bases between them. The CDR3, as DNA: TGTGCCAGCCGACAACTTACAGGGAGAGATGAGCAGTTCTTC. Its translation is CASRQLTGRDEQFF.

The chain has TRBV9 and TRBJ2-7; no clear D gene. The DNA end is more similar to TRBJ2-1, so the J call may be wrong. The CDR3 covers 16 residues. In germline, CDR1 is SGDLS, CDR2 YYNGEE. The CDR3 spells CASSVAQRSSYNEQFF. CDR3 nucleotide sequence: TGTGCCAGCAGCGTAGCTCAAAGGTCTTCCTACAATGAGCAGTTCTTC.

This clone was seen more than once but under ten times. This chain links TRBV7-2 with TRBJ1-5; tentatively, D is TRBD1 (5 bases). V shed 5 bases and J shed 5 bases, with 13 bases lying between them. The V gene's germline CDR1 is SGHTA and CDR2 FQGNSA. The CDR3 covers 14 residues. This chain's CDR3 is CASSPQGQHQPQHF. CDR3 bases: TGTGCCAGCAGCCCGCAGGGTCAGCATCAGCCCCAGCATTTT.

J is TRBJ1-1 and V is TRBV13; D uncertain. Germline V lookup: CDR1 PRHDT, CDR2 FYEKMQ (reference sequence). CDR3 length equals 11 residues. The V gene lost 0 bases and the J gene lost 11 bases, with 7 bases spanning the gap. The DNA for the CDR3 is TGTGCCAGCAGCTTAGGATGGCGGGCTTTCTTT. This codes for CASSLGWRAFF.

The V call is TRBV30, the J call TRBJ1-3, with TRBD1 as a possible D gene (6 bases). CDR3 length: 14 amino acids. Between the trimmed V and J ends, which lost 2 bases and 4 bases, there was a span of 12 bases. Germline loops: CDR1 GTSNPN, CDR2 SVGIG (reference sequence). CDR3 coding DNA: TGTGCCTGGAGTAATGGGGGGCAGGGAAACACCATATATTTT. Translating it yields CAWSNGGQGNTIYF. The complete variable domain, with remaining parts taken from reference TRBV30 and TRBJ1-3, reads SQTIHQWPATLVQPVGSPLSLECTVEGTSNPNLYWYRQAAGRGLQLLFYSVGIGQISSEVPQNLSASRPQDRQFILSSKKLLLSDSGFYLCAWSNGGQGNTIYFGEGSWLTVV.

This clone has a handful of counts. The chain is built from TRBV5-6 and TRBJ1-1; D gene unclear. The CDR3 covers 12 residues. Trimming cost V 6 bases and J 0 bases, with 6 bases left between them. Germline loops: CDR1 SGHDT, CDR2 YYEEEE. The chain's CDR3 is CASIGLNTEAFF. For the CDR3, the DNA is TGTGCCAGCATAGGCCTGAACACTGAAGCTTTCTTT.

This chain connects TRBV28 to TRBJ1-1, with D tentatively TRBD1 (5 bases). V was trimmed by 6 bases and J by 2 bases, leaving 10 bases between them. CDR3 length: 13 amino acids. CDR1 is MDHEN, CDR2 SYDVKM, per germline. The CDR3 is CASRTDFNTEAFF. CDR3 nucleotide sequence: TGTGCCAGCAGGACAGACTTCAACACTGAAGCTTTCTTT.

The chain uses TRBV19 and TRBJ1-1, with TRBD1 as a possible D gene (6 bases). This CDR3 region has 16 residues. The germline CDR1 and CDR2 sequences are LNHDA and SQIVND (reference sequence). V lost 7 bases and J 0 bases, leaving 18 bases between the germline ends. In nucleotides, the CDR3 is TGTGCCAGTAAGGGGCAGGGGACGGCGTTGAACACTGAAGCTTTCTTT. Translated: CASKGQGTALNTEAFF.

The V gene is TRBV21-1, the J gene TRBJ1-2. TRBV21-1 is a pseudogene. This CDR3 contains 12 residues. CDR3 amino acids: CACQILTDGYTF. In DNA, the CDR3 is TGTGCCTGTCAGATTTTGACGGATGGCTACACCTTC.

The chain carries TRBV10-2 and TRBJ2-5; 12 bases align to TRBD2. CDR3 length equals 16 residues. The V segment lost 0 bases and the J segment 5 bases; nucleotides outside the gene matches: 4. CDR1 is WSHSY and CDR2 is SAAADI in the germline V gene. CDR3 in amino acids: CASSESPGLAGETQYF. The CDR3 region has the DNA TGCGCCAGCAGTGAGTCGCCTGGACTAGCGGGGGAGACCCAGTACTTC.

The chain has TRBV11-3 and TRBJ2-7; D tentatively reads TRBD1 or TRBD2 (5 bases each). The CDR3 covers 15 residues. Germline CDR1 SGHNT, CDR2 YENEEA. The V gene lost 6 bases and the J gene lost 1 base, with 16 bases spanning the gap. The chain's CDR3 is CASRGVGNGSYEQYF. CDR3 DNA: TGTGCCAGCAGGGGGGTGGGCAATGGGTCCTACGAGCAGTACTTC. The full variable domain, with the rest looked up from reference TRBV11-3 and TRBJ2-7, is EAGVVQSPRYKIIEKKQPVAFWCNPISGHNTLYWYLQNLGQGPELLIRYENEEAVDDSQLPKDRFSAERLKGVDSTLKIQPAELGDSAVYLCASRGVGNGSYEQYFGPGTRLTVT.